This T cell receptor beta chain was sequenced for a study of Ad26.COV2.S vaccination and SARS-CoV-2 variants. TCRdb's copy holds only in-frame clones and misses some; the assay was immunoSEQ multiplex PCR. The sample carries roughly 420,000 clones, roughly nine tenths recorded once. Described treatment: about 20 received Ad26.COV2.S at low or high dose, single or two shots; about five received placebo; per-sample allocation not given. Repertoires come from day 63 after the first vaccine or placebo injection. The germline gives CDR1 SGHTS, CDR2 YDEGEE. V gave up 3 bases and J gave up 3 bases; unmatched junction bases: 5. The CDR3 is made up of 15 amino acids.

The V gene is TRBV5-8, the J gene TRBJ2-1, with 8 bases identical to TRBD1. Specimen: peripheral blood, collected in a trial of Ad26.COV2.S vaccine versus placebo. This sequence originates from a person aged 18 to 65 who received the Ad26.COV2.S COVID-19 vaccine or a placebo. The CDR3 sequence is CASSSRGPGYNEQFF. As DNA, the CDR3 is TGTGCCAGCAGCTCCAGGGGGCCCGGCTACAATGAGCAGTTCTTC.